The clone carrying this TCR beta chain turned up a few times. The antigen remains unidentified. This CDR3 is built from 12 residues. Between the trimmed V and J ends, which lost 1 base and 6 bases, there was a span of 6 bases. Germline CDR1 SGHDT, CDR2 YYEEEE. This sample is part of a study of CD8+ T cells in alopecia areata. General study results and limits: Uncertainty about whether baseline CD8+ expansion is linked to response remains, with one nonresponder. Relative to normal scalp, lesional scalp, especially alopecia totalis/universalis, showed higher clonality. Tofacitinib significantly decreased scalp clonality and expanded CD8+ clones among top 100.

Treatment specified: oral pan-JAK inhibitor, 5-10 mg twice daily. Isolated RNA was reverse transcribed into cDNA used as the sequencing template. Profiling relied on immunoSEQ multiplex PCR, and the TCRdb table lists in-frame clones only, not all of them. Here the sample spans some 210,000 clones, approximately 72% being singletons. The chain couples TRBV5-6 to TRBJ2-3, with a tentative D call TRBD1 (5 bases). The specimen was CD4+ T cells sorted from blood, collected at week 44, from a patient treated with tofacitinib. The TCR comes from a human donor with alopecia areata. This chain's CDR3 is CASSLYRDTQYF. CDR3 DNA sequence: TGTGCCAGCAGCTTGTACAGGGATACGCAGTATTTT.